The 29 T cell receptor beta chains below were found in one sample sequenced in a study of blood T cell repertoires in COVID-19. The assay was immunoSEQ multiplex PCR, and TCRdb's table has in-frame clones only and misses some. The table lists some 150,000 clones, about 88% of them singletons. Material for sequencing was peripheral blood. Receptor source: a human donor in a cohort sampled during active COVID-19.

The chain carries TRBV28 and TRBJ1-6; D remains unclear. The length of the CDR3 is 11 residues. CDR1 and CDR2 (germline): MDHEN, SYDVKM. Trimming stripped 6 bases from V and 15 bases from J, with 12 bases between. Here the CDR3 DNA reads TGTGCCAGCAGCAAAGACCGACTCCTCCACTTT. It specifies CASSKDRLLHF.

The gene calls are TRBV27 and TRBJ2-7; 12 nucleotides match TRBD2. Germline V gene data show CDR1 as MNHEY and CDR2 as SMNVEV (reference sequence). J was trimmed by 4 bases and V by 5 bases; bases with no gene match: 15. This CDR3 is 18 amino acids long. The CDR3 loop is CASSPTGPRTSGKYEQYF. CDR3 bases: TGTGCCAGCAGTCCCACGGGGCCCAGGACTAGCGGGAAATACGAGCAGTACTTC.

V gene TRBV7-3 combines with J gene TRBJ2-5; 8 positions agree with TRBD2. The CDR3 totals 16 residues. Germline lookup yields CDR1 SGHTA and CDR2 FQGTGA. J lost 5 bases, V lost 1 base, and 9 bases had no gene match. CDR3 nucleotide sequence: TGTGCCAGCAGCTTAAAGGCTAGCGGGCTGGGGGAGACCCAGTACTTC. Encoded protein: CASSLKASGLGETQYF.

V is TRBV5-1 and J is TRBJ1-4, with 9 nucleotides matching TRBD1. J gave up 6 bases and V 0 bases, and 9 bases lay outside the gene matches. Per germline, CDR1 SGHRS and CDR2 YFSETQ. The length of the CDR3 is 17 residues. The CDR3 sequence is CASSLGNRGRGYEKLFF. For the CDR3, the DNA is TGCGCCAGCAGCTTGGGAAACAGGGGGCGCGGATATGAAAAACTGTTTTTT.

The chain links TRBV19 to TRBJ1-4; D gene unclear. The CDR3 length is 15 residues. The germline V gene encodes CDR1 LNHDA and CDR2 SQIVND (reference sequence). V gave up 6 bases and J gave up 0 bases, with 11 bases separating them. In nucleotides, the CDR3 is TGTGCCAGTAGCCCCCCGTTCTCAACTAATGAAAAACTGTTTTTT. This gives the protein CASSPPFSTNEKLFF.

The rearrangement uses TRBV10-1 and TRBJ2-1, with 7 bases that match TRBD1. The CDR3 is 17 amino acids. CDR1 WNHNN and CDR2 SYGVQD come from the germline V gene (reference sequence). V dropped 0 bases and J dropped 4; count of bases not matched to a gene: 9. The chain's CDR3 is CASSESKGADLYNEQFF. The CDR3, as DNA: TGCGCCAGCAGTGAGTCGAAGGGGGCGGACCTTTACAATGAGCAGTTCTTC.

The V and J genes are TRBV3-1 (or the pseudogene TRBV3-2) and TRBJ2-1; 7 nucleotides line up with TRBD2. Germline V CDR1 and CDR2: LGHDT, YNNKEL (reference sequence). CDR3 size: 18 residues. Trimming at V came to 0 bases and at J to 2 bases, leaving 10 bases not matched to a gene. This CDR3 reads CASSQDPPSGGAYNEQFF. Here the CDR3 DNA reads TGTGCCAGCAGCCAAGATCCCCCCAGTGGGGGGGCCTACAATGAGCAGTTCTTC.

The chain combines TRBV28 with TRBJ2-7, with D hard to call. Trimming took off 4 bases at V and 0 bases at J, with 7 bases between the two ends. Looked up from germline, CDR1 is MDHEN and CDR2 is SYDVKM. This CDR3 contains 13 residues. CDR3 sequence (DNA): TGTGCCAGCAGTTATAGCCCCTCCTACGAGCAGTACTTC. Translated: CASSYSPSYEQYF.

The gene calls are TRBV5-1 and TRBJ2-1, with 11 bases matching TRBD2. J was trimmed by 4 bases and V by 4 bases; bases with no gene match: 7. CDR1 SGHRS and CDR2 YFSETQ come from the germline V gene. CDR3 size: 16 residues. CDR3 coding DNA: TGCGCCAGCAGCGTCACTACTAGCGGGGGTTACAATGAGCAGTTCTTC. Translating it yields CASSVTTSGGYNEQFF. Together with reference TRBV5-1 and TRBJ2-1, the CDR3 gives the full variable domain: KAGVTQTPRYLIKTRGQQVTLSCSPISGHRSVSWYQQTPGQGLQFLFEYFSETQRNKGNFPGRFSGRQFSNSRSEMNVSTLELGDSALYLCASSVTTSGGYNEQFFGPGTRLTVL.

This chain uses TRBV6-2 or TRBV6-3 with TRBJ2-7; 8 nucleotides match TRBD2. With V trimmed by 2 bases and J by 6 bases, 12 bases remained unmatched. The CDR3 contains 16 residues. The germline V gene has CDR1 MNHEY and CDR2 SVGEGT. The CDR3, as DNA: TGTGCCAGCAGTTACGGCCTAAGCGGGAGCCCGGGCGAGCAGTACTTC. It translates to CASSYGLSGSPGEQYF.

The CDR3 region is CSVAQDINQPQHF. The CDR3 DNA reads TGCAGCGTTGCCCAGGACATAAATCAGCCCCAGCATTTT. The gene calls are TRBV29-1 and TRBJ1-5; perhaps TRBD1 as D (5 bases). V was clipped by 4 bases and J by 4 bases, with 11 bases between them. This CDR3 has 13 amino acids. Germline loops: CDR1 SQVTM, CDR2 ANQGSEA.

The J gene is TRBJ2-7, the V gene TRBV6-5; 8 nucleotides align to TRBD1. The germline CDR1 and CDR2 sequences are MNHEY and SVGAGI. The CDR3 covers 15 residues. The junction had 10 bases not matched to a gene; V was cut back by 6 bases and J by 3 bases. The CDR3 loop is CASRMSSRGLYEQYF. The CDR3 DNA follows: TGTGCCAGCAGGATGAGTAGCAGGGGGCTCTACGAGCAGTACTTC.

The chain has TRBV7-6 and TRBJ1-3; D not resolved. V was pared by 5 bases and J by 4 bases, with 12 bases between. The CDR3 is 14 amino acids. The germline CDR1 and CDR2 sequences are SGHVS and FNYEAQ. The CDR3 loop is CASSPAVSGNTIYF. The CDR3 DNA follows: TGTGCCAGCAGCCCCGCAGTCTCCGGAAACACCATATATTTT.

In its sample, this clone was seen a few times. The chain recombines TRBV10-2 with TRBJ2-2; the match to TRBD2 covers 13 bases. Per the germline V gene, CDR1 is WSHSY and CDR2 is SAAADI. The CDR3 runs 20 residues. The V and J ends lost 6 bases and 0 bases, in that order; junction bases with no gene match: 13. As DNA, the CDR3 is TGCGCCAGCAGATCTTTAACCGGGACTAGCGGGGTTTCGAACACCGGGGAGCTGTTTTTT. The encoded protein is CASRSLTGTSGVSNTGELFF.

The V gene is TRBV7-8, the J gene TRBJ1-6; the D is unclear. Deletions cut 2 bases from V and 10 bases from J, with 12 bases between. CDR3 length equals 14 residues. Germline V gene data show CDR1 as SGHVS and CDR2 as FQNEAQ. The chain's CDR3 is CASSLRVFGSPLHF. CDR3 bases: TGTGCCAGCAGCTTACGGGTGTTCGGGTCACCCCTCCACTTT.

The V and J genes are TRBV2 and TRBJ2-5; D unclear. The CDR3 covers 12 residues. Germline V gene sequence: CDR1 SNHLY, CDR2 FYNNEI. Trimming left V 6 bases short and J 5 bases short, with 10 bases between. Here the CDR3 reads CASSPHEETQYF. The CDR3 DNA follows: TGTGCCAGCAGCCCCCATGAGGAGACCCAGTACTTC.

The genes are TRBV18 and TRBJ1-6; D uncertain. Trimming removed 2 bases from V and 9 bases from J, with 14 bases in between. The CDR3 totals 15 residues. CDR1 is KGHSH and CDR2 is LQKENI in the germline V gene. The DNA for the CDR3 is TGTGCCAGCTCACCATCTCGGGGAGTAGGTTCACCCCTCCACTTT. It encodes CASSPSRGVGSPLHF.

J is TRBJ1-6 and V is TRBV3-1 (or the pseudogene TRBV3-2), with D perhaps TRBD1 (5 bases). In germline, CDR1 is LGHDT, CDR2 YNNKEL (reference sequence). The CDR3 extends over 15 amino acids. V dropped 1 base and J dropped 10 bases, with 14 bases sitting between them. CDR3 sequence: CASSQGTGGTSPLHF. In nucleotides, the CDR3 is TGTGCCAGCAGCCAAGGAACGGGGGGGACGTCACCCCTCCACTTT.

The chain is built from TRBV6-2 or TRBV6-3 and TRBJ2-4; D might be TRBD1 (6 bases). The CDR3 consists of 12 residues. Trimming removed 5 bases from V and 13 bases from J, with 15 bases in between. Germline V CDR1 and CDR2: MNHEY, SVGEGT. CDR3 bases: TGTGCCAGCAGTGCAACCGGGACAACACAGTACTTC. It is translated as CASSATGTTQYF.

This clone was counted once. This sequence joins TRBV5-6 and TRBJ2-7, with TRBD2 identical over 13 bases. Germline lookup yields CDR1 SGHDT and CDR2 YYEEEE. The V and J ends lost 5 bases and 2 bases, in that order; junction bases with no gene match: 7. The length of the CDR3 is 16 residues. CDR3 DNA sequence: TGTGCCAGCAGACGACTAGCGGGGGGTAACGCCTACGAGCAGTACTTC. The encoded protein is CASRRLAGGNAYEQYF.

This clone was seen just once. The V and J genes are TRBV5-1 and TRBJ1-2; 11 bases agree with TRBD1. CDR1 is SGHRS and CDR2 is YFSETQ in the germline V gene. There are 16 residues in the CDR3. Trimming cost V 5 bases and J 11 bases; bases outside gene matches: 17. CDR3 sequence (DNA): TGCGCCAGCAGTACCGGGACAGGGGGTGTCGTGGAGTGGTACACCTTC. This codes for CASSTGTGGVVEWYTF.

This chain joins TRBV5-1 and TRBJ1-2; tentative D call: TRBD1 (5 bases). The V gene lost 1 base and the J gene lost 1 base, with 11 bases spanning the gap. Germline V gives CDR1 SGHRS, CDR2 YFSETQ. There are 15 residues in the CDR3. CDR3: CASSLHDSFNYGYTF. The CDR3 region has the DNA TGCGCCAGCAGCTTGCATGACAGTTTTAACTATGGCTACACCTTC.

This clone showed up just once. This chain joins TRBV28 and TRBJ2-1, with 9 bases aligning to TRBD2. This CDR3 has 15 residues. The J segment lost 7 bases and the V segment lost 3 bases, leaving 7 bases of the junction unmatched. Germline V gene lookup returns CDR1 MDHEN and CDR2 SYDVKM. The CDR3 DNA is TGTGCCAGCAGTTTGCGGGAGGGCCGGGGGAATGAGCAGTTCTTC. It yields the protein CASSLREGRGNEQFF.

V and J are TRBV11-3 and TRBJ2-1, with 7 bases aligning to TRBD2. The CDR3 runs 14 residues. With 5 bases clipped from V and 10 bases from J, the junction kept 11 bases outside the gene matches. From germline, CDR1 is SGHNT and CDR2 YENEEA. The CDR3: CASSPGGVAGEQFF. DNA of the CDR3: TGTGCCAGCAGCCCTGGGGGGGTTGCGGGAGAGCAGTTCTTC.

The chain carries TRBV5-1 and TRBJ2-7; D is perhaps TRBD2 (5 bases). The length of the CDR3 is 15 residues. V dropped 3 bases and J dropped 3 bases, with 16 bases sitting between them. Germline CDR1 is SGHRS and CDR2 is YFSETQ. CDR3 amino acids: CASSSDYPALYEQYF. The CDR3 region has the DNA TGCGCCAGCAGCTCAGACTACCCCGCGCTCTACGAGCAGTACTTC.

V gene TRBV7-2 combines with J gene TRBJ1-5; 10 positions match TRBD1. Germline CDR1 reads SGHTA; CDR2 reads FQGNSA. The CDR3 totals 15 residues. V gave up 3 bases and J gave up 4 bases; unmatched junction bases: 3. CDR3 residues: CASSLGQGINQPQHF. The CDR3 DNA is TGTGCCAGCAGCTTGGGACAGGGGATTAATCAGCCCCAGCATTTT.

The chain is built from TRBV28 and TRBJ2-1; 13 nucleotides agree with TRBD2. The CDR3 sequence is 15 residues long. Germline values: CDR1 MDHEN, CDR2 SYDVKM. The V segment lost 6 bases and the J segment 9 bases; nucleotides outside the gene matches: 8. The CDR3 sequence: CASSLLAGGPGEQFF. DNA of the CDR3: TGTGCCAGCAGCTTACTAGCGGGAGGGCCGGGTGAGCAGTTCTTC.

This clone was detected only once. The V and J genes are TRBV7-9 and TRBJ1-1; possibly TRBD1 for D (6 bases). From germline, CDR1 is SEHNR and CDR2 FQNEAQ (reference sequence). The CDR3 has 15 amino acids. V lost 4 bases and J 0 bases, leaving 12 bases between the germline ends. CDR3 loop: CASSSATGMNTEAFF. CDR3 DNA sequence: TGTGCCAGCAGCTCCGCGACAGGTATGAACACTGAAGCTTTCTTT.

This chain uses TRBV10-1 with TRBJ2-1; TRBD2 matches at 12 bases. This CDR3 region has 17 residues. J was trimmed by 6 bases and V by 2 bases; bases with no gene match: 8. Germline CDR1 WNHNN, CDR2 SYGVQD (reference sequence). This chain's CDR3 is CASSESGLAGFFNEQFF. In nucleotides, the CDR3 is TGCGCCAGCAGTGAGAGTGGACTAGCGGGGTTTTTCAATGAGCAGTTCTTC.